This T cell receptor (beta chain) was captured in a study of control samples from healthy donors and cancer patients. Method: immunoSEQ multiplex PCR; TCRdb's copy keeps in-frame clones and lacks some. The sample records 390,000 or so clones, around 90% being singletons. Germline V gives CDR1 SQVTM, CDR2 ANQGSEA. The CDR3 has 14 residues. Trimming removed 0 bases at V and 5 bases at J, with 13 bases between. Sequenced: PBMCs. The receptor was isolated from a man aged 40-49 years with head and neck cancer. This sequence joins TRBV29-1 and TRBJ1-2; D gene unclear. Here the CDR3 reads CSVEDPGIHYGYTF. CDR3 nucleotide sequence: TGCAGCGTTGAAGACCCTGGGATCCATTATGGCTACACCTTC. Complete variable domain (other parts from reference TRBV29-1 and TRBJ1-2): SAVISQKPSRDICQRGTSLTIQCQVDSQVTMMFWYRQQPGQSLTLIATANQGSEATYESGFVIDKFPISRPNLTFSTLTVSNMSPEDSSIYLCSVEDPGIHYGYTFGSGTRLTVV.